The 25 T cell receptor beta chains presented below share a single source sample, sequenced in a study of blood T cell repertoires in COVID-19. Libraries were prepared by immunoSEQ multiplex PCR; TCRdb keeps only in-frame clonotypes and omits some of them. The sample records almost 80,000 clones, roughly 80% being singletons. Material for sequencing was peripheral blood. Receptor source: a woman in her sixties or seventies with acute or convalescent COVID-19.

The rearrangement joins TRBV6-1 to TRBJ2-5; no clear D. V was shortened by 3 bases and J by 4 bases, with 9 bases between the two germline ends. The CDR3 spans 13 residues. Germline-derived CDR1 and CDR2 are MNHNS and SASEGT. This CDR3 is CASSDLGRETQYF. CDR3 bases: TGTGCCAGCAGTGACCTTGGCAGAGAGACCCAGTACTTC.

Written as DNA, the CDR3 is TGTGCCAGCAGACGCACCCTGACTAGCGGAAATGAGCAGTTCTTC. Protein: CASRRTLTSGNEQFF. V and J are TRBV5-6 and TRBJ2-1; TRBD2 matches 9 bases. The CDR3 extends over 15 amino acids. V shed 5 bases and J 7 bases; nucleotides not matched to a gene: 10. Germline CDR1 reads SGHDT; CDR2 reads YYEEEE.

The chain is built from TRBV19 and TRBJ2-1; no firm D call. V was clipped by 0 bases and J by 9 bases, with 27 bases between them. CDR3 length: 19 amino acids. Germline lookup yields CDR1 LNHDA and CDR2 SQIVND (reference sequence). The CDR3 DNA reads TGTGCCAGTAGTATAGATCTACTACTCGTGGCCGCCCCCCCCAGTGAGCAGTTCTTC. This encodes CASSIDLLLVAAPPSEQFF. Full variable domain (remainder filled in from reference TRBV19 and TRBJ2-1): DGGITQSPKYLFRKEGQNVTLSCEQNLNHDAMYWYRQDPGQGLRLIYYSQIVNDFQKGDIAEGYSVSREKKESFPLTVTSAQKNPTAFYLCASSIDLLLVAAPPSEQFFGPGTRLTVL.

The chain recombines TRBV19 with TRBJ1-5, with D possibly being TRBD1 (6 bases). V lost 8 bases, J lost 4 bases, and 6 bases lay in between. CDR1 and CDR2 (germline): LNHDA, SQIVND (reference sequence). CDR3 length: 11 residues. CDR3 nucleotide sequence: TGTGCCAGTGGGACAAATCAGCCCCAGCATTTT. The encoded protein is CASGTNQPQHF.

CDR3 DNA: TGCGCCAGCAGCTTGGGGGCGGGAGGGCCCTCCACAGATACGCAGTATTTT. As protein: CASSLGAGGPSTDTQYF. The rearrangement links TRBV5-1 to TRBJ2-3, with 9 bases lining up with TRBD2. With V trimmed by 0 bases and J by 2 bases, 7 bases remained unmatched. The CDR3 extends over 17 amino acids. Germline values: CDR1 SGHRS, CDR2 YFSETQ. Variable domain in full (rest from reference TRBV5-1 and TRBJ2-3): KAGVTQTPRYLIKTRGQQVTLSCSPISGHRSVSWYQQTPGQGLQFLFEYFSETQRNKGNFPGRFSGRQFSNSRSEMNVSTLELGDSALYLCASSLGAGGPSTDTQYFGPGTRLTVL.

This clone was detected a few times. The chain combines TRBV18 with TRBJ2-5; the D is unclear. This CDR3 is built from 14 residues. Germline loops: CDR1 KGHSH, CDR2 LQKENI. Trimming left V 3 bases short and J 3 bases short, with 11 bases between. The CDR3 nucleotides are TGTGCCAGCTCACCGGAACAACGGGAAGAGACCCAGTACTTC. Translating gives CASSPEQREETQYF.

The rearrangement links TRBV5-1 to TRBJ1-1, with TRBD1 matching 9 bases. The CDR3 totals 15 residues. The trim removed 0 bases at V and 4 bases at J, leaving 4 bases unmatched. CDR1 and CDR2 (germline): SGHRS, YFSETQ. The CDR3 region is CASSLAGTGSTEAFF. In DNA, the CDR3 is TGCGCCAGCAGCTTGGCCGGGACAGGGTCCACTGAAGCTTTCTTT.

The DNA of the CDR3 is TGCGCCAGCGGGGGGTCGGGTGTTGAAGCTTTCTTT. It codes for CASGGSGVEAFF. The chain joins TRBV5-1 to TRBJ1-1; D possibly corresponds to TRBD1 (5 bases). This CDR3 is built from 12 residues. Germline CDR1 SGHRS, CDR2 YFSETQ. The V and J ends lost 7 bases and 7 bases respectively, with 14 bases between them.

The CDR3 loop is CASSPNSHRNEKLFF. CDR3 DNA sequence: TGTGCCAGCTCACCCAACAGCCACAGGAATGAAAAACTGTTTTTT. The genes are TRBV18 and TRBJ1-4, with D possibly matching TRBD1 (5 bases). This CDR3 contains 15 residues. V was clipped by 3 bases and J by 5 bases, with 13 bases between them. Germline V gene data show CDR1 as KGHSH and CDR2 as LQKENI.

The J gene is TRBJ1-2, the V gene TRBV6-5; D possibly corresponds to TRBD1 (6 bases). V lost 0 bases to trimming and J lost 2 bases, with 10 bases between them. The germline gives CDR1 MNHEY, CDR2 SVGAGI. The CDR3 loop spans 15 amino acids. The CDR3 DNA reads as TGTGCCAGCAGTTACTCTGGACAGTTAAACTATGGCTACACCTTC. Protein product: CASSYSGQLNYGYTF.

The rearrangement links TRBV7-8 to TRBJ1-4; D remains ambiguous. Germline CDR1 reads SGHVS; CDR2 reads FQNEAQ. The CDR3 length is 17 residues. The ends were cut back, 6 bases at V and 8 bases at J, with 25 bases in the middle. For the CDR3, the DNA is TGTGCCAGCAGTTTCGGTTGGGTGTCTGGGAGTACCGAAAAACTGTTTTTT. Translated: CASSFGWVSGSTEKLFF. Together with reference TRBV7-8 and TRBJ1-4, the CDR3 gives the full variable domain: GAGVSQSPRYKVAKRGQDVALRCDPISGHVSLFWYQQALGQGPEFLTYFQNEAQLDKSGLPSDRFFAERPEGSVSTLKIQRTQQEDSAVYLCASSFGWVSGSTEKLFFGSGTQLSVL.

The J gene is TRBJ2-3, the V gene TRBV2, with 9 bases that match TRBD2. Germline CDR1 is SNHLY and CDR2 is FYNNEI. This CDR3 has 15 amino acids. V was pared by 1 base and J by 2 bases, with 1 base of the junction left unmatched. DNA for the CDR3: TGTGCCAGCAGTGAAGGCGGGAGGGCCACAGATACGCAGTATTTT. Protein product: CASSEGGRATDTQYF.

CDR3 in DNA: TGTGCCAGTAGTATATTTGCGGGCTCCTACAATGAGCAGTTCTTC. As protein: CASSIFAGSYNEQFF. The chain combines TRBV19 with TRBJ2-1, with D possibly being TRBD2 (5 bases). The germline V gene has CDR1 LNHDA and CDR2 SQIVND (reference sequence). V was clipped by 2 bases and J by 0 bases, with 8 bases between them. CDR3 length: 15 residues.

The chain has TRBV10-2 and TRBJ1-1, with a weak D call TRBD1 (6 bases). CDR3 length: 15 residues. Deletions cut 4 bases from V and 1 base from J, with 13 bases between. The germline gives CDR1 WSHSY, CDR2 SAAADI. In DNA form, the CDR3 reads TGCGCCAGCAGTGGGGCAGGGGCGGAGAACACTGAAGCTTTCTTT. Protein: CASSGAGAENTEAFF.

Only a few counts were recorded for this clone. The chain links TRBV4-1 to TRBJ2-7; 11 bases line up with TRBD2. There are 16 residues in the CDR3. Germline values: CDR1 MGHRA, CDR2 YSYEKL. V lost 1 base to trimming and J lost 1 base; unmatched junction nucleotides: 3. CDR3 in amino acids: CASSQARLAGSYEQYF. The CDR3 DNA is TGCGCCAGCAGCCAAGCCCGACTAGCGGGATCCTACGAGCAGTACTTC.

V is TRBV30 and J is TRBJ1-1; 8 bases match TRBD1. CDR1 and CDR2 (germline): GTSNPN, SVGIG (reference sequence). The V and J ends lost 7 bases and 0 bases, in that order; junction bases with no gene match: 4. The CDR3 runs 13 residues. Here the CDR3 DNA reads TGTGCCTCGGACAGGGCGATGAACACTGAAGCTTTCTTT. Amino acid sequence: CASDRAMNTEAFF.

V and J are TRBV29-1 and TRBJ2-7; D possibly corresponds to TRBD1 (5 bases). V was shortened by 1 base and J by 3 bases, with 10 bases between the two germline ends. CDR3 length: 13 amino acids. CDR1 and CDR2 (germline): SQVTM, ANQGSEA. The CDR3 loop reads CSVEGQIGYEQYF. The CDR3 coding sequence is TGCAGCGTTGAAGGACAGATTGGCTACGAGCAGTACTTC.

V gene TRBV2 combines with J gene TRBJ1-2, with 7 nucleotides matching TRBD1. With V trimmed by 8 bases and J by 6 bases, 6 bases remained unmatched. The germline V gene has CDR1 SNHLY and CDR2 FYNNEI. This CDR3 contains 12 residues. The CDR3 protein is CASSIRGDGYTF. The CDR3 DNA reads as TGTGCCAGCTCTATCAGGGGGGATGGCTACACCTTC.

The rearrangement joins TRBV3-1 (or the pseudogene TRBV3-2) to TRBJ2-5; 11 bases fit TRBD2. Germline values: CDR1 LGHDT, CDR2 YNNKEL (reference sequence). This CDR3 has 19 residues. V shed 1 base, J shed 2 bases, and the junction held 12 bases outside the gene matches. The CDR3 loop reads CASSQGLLAGAVTQETQYF. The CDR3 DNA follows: TGTGCCAGCAGCCAAGGTTTACTAGCGGGAGCCGTGACGCAAGAGACCCAGTACTTC.

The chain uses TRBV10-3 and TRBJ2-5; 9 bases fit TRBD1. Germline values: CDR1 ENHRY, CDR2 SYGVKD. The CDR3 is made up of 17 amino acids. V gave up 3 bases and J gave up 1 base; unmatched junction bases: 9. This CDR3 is CAISDPPKTGGQETQYF. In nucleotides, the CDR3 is TGTGCCATCAGTGATCCCCCAAAGACAGGGGGCCAAGAGACCCAGTACTTC.

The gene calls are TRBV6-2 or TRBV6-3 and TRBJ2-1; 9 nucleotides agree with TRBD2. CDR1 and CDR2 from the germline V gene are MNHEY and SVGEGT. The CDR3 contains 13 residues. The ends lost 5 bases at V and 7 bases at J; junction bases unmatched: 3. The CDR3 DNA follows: TGTGCCAGCAGTCGGACTAGCGTAAATGAGCAGTTCTTC. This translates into CASSRTSVNEQFF.

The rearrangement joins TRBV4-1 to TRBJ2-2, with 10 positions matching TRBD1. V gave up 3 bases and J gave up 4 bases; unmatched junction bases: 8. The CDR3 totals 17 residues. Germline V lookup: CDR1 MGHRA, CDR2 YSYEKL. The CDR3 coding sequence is TGCGCCAGCAGCCACTCCACGTGGGACAGGGGCACCGGGGAGCTGTTTTTT. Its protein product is CASSHSTWDRGTGELFF.

CDR3 sequence (DNA): TGTGCCAGCAGCCAAGTCCTCAGGGAAAAACTGTTTTTT. As protein: CASSQVLREKLFF. V gene TRBV3-1 (or the pseudogene TRBV3-2) combines with J gene TRBJ1-4, with D uncertain. V was clipped by 1 base and J by 8 bases, with 8 bases between them. The CDR3 sequence is 13 residues long. In germline, CDR1 is LGHDT, CDR2 YNNKEL (reference sequence).

The CDR3, as DNA: TGTGCCAGCAGCTTAGATGTCGCAAGGGAGGCTGGCTACACCTTC. Translation gives CASSLDVAREAGYTF. This sequence joins TRBV7-9 and TRBJ1-2; D is uncertain. This CDR3 contains 15 residues. V lost 1 base and J 7 bases, leaving 16 bases between the germline ends. Germline lookup yields CDR1 SEHNR and CDR2 FQNEAQ (reference sequence).

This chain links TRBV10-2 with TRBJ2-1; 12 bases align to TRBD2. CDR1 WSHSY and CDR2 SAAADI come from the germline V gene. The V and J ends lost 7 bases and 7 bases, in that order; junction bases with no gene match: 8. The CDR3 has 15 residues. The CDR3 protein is CASKEPSGRVNEQFF. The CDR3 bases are TGCGCCAGCAAGGAGCCTAGCGGGAGGGTTAATGAGCAGTTCTTC.